Listed below are T cell receptor beta chains from one sample, sequenced in a study of shared clonotypes between healthy human individuals. The table came from immunoSEQ multiplex PCR; TCRdb's copy has only in-frame clones and leaves some out. The sample has approximately 1,500,000 clones; around 98% are singletons. Material for sequencing was naive CD4+ T cells sorted from blood. The receptor source for this set is a man younger than 45 in good health. Each CDR3 is given with its conserved first and last residue.

V gene	CDR3 protein
TRBV18	CASSPGQGLNEQYF
TRBV28	CASSPHRGLNQPQHF
TRBV9	CASSVSSAPETLYGYTF
TRBV30	CAWRRQGGETQYF
TRBV5-5	CASSLGPGLAGRAETQYF
TRBV4-3	CASSLDKGAAVRPPDTQYF
TRBV10-1	CASSESPPPYEQYF
TRBV7-2	CASSHPLAEAFF
TRBV15	CATSRDSHLADTQYF
TRBV18	CASSPGSGTPGANVLTF
TRBV27	CASTPGREGTEAFF
TRBV9	CASSVEEGGLYNEQFF
TRBV7-2	CASSLSGPYNEQFF
TRBV6-6	CASSLQRNSNQPQHF
TRBV6-1	CASSESGEKLFF
TRBV5-1	CASSPLQGPGNTGELFF
TRBV2	CASSEPSGIRRPFF
TRBV7-2	CASSLGSGRLGNTEAFF
TRBV10-3	CAIRGADTQYF
TRBV19	CASSIAWTANTEAFF
TRBV19	CASSGRRDGEKLFF
TRBV18	CASSPLAQGATDTQYF
TRBV10-3	CAISEVEDEKLFF
TRBV7-9	CASSLGTVPGGGYTF
TRBV6-5	CASSQHGGLYNEQFF
TRBV27	CASRGGRALYNEQFF
TRBV9	CASSLPGQQYNEQFF
TRBV19	CASSIPGREQYF
TRBV18	CASSQQGETGYTF
TRBV5-1	CASSYVAGGPGEQYF
TRBV7-2	CASSLLGASGNTIYF
TRBV6-5	CASTVGTDYEQYF
TRBV7-8	CASSPTGALSYEQYF
TRBV9	CASSLSGGSPPLEQYF
TRBV29-1	CSASQPGPQYF
TRBV20-1	CSALPEETQYF
TRBV7-3	CASSLSAYNEQFF
TRBV10-3	CAINTRVAGELFF
TRBV28	CASSSGTAGDQPQHF
TRBV5-1	CASSLLVTGRQETQYF
TRBV2	CASGGGEQYF
TRBV30	CAWSVAGNNQPQHF
TRBV30	CAWSGSDTQYF
TRBV18	CASSRLGTASRGIGEKLFF
TRBV5-1	CASSAGEPGQGQYF